This is a list of T cell receptor beta chains from one sample in a study of blood T cell repertoires in COVID-19. Libraries were prepared by immunoSEQ multiplex PCR; TCRdb keeps only in-frame clonotypes and omits some of them. Among tens of thousands of clones listed, more than 80% were seen once. Material for sequencing was peripheral blood. Receptors were obtained from a human donor in a cohort sampled during active COVID-19. Each CDR3 is given with its conserved first and last residue. A D gene is named only where the DNA matches it firmly. Clone size is shown for a subset of rows, as once, few, many or a class of expanded clone.

J: TRBJ2-4; size: .; D: .; V: TRBV6-5; DNA: TGTGCCAGCAGTTACAGAACCCGGGACATTCAGTACTTC; CDR3: CASSYRTRDIQYF
J: TRBJ2-5; size: .; D: TRBD2; V: TRBV11-2; DNA: TGTGCCAGCAGCTTAGGGGATAGCGGGGGACAAGAGACCCAGTACTTC; CDR3: CASSLGDSGGQETQYF
J: TRBJ1-5; size: .; D: TRBD1; V: TRBV7-9; DNA: TGTGCCAGCAGCATTGGGACAGGCAATCAGCCCCAGCATTTT; CDR3: CASSIGTGNQPQHF
J: TRBJ1-5; size: .; D: .; V: TRBV7-2; DNA: TGTGCCAGCAGCTTAGCGCCCGCGATGAGGAATCAGCCCCAGCATTTT; CDR3: CASSLAPAMRNQPQHF
J: TRBJ1-6; size: .; D: .; V: TRBV5-4; DNA: TGTGCCAGCAGCTTGGAGGGGGAGGGAAATTCACCCCTCCACTTT; CDR3: CASSLEGEGNSPLHF
J: TRBJ2-5; size: .; D: .; V: TRBV7-3; DNA: TGTGCCAGCAGCTTGGCAGGGTTGGTGGCCGAGACCCAGTACTTC; CDR3: CASSLAGLVAETQYF
J: TRBJ2-3; size: few; D: .; V: TRBV7-9; DNA: TGTGCCAGCAGCCCGGGGACACACGGCACAGATACGCAGTATTTT; CDR3: CASSPGTHGTDTQYF
J: TRBJ1-2; size: .; D: TRBD1; V: TRBV19; DNA: TGTGCCAGTTGGACAGGGTCCCTCCTTGGCTACACCTTC; CDR3: CASWTGSLLGYTF
J: TRBJ2-2; size: .; D: .; V: TRBV6-6; DNA: TGTGCCAGCAGTTTCCTGGACTCCGGGGAGCTGTTTTTT; CDR3: CASSFLDSGELFF
J: TRBJ2-5; size: .; D: TRBD1; V: TRBV7-8; DNA: TGTGCCAGCAGCTTACCTAGACAGGGGGGCCCCGTAGAGGACTTC; CDR3: CASSLPRQGGPVEDF
J: TRBJ2-7; size: once; D: TRBD2; V: TRBV18; DNA: TGTGCCAGCTCACCCGGACTAGCGGGGGCCTTCTCCTACGAGCAGTACTTC; CDR3: CASSPGLAGAFSYEQYF
J: TRBJ2-7; size: .; D: .; V: TRBV28; DNA: TGTGCCAGCAGACGAGAGGTCTACGAGCAGTACTTC; CDR3: CASRREVYEQYF
J: TRBJ2-7; size: .; D: .; V: TRBV20-1; DNA: TGCAGTGCTAGTGGAGGGGGCTTATCCTACGAGCAGTACTTC; CDR3: CSASGGGLSYEQYF
J: TRBJ1-6; size: .; D: TRBD1; V: TRBV6-2/TRBV6-3; DNA: TGTGCCAGCAGTTACTGGACAGGGGGCAATTCACCCCTCCACTTT; CDR3: CASSYWTGGNSPLHF
J: TRBJ1-1; size: .; D: TRBD1; V: TRBV6-4; DNA: TGTGCCAGCAGTGACCCGGACAGGGAGGGCACGAACACTGAAGCTTTCTTT; CDR3: CASSDPDREGTNTEAFF
J: TRBJ2-2; size: .; D: .; V: TRBV27; DNA: TGTGCCAGCAGCTCCCTCGGGGGGCCCGTGAGGGAGCTGTTTTTT; CDR3: CASSSLGGPVRELFF
J: TRBJ1-2; size: .; D: TRBD1; V: TRBV13; DNA: TGTGCCAGCAGCTCCCTCTTCGGACAGGACTATGGCTACACCTTC; CDR3: CASSSLFGQDYGYTF
J: TRBJ2-1; size: .; D: TRBD2; V: TRBV19; DNA: TGTGCCAGTAGTACGCTAGCGGTGCCCTTGAATGAGCAGTTCTTC; CDR3: CASSTLAVPLNEQFF
J: TRBJ2-7; size: .; D: .; V: TRBV3-1/TRBV3-2; DNA: TGTGCCAGCAGGGGTAGCTGGATGGATTACGAGCAGTACTTC; CDR3: CASRGSWMDYEQYF
J: TRBJ2-5; size: once; D: TRBD2; V: TRBV7-2; DNA: TGTGCCAGCAGCTTTGGACTAGCGGGGGAGACCCAGTACTTC; CDR3: CASSFGLAGETQYF
J: TRBJ2-5; size: .; D: TRBD2; V: TRBV7-2; DNA: TGTGCCAGCAGCTGGAGGACTAGCGGACAAGAGACCCAGTACTTC; CDR3: CASSWRTSGQETQYF
J: TRBJ1-2; size: .; D: .; V: TRBV9; DNA: TGTGCCAGCAGCGTACAGGCTTTGGGCTATGGCTACACCTTC; CDR3: CASSVQALGYGYTF
J: TRBJ1-6; size: .; D: TRBD1; V: TRBV19; DNA: TGTGCCAGTAGAGGACAGGGGGATTCACCCCTCCACTTT; CDR3: CASRGQGDSPLHF
J: TRBJ1-5; size: .; D: .; V: TRBV2; DNA: TGTGCCAGCAGTGCGACAGGTTACAATCAGCCCCAGCATTTT; CDR3: CASSATGYNQPQHF
J: TRBJ1-1; size: few; D: .; V: TRBV3-1/TRBV3-2; DNA: TGTGCCAGCAGCCTCACACGGAACACTGAAGCTTTCTTT; CDR3: CASSLTRNTEAFF
J: TRBJ1-4; size: .; D: .; V: TRBV28; DNA: TGTGCCAGCAGCCCTAGACGGAGTTCACGAGTACTTAATGAAAAACTGTTTTTT; CDR3: CASSPRRSSRVLNEKLFF
J: TRBJ2-6; size: .; D: TRBD1; V: TRBV7-6; DNA: TGTGCCAGCAGCTTAGCCGCCGGGACAGGGCTCTCTGGGGCCAACGTCCTGACTTTC; CDR3: CASSLAAGTGLSGANVLTF
J: TRBJ1-2; size: .; D: .; V: TRBV7-9; DNA: TGTGCCAGCAGGGCAGGGGCTGGCTACACCTTC; CDR3: CASRAGAGYTF
J: TRBJ1-1; size: .; D: .; V: TRBV30; DNA: TGTGCCTGGAGTAGGCAACAGACAGGTTCTGAAGCTTTCTTT; CDR3: CAWSRQQTGSEAFF
J: TRBJ2-1; size: .; D: .; V: TRBV20-1; DNA: TGCAGTGCGGAGTACAATGAGCAGTTCTTC; CDR3: CSAEYNEQFF
J: TRBJ2-3; size: few; D: .; V: TRBV6-1; DNA: TGTGCCAGCAGTGAATTTATCCGGACAACCGGGGATACGCAGTATTTT; CDR3: CASSEFIRTTGDTQYF
J: TRBJ1-3; size: .; D: .; V: TRBV9; DNA: TGTGCCAGCAGCGTAGTGCCCCTCCGTGGGGGGTCAGCTGGAAACACCATATATTTT; CDR3: CASSVVPLRGGSAGNTIYF
J: TRBJ1-1; size: .; D: TRBD1; V: TRBV19; DNA: TGTGCCAGTAGTATTGGGGCAGGGGGTAACACTGAAGCTTTCTTT; CDR3: CASSIGAGGNTEAFF
J: TRBJ1-1; size: .; D: TRBD1; V: TRBV9; DNA: TGTGCCAGCAGCGTAGGTGCAGGGGGTGTCGCTGAAGCTTTCTTT; CDR3: CASSVGAGGVAEAFF
J: TRBJ1-1; size: .; D: TRBD1; V: TRBV5-1; DNA: TGCGCCAGCAGCGCGAACAGGGGGGCAGACACTGAAGCTTTCTTT; CDR3: CASSANRGADTEAFF
J: TRBJ1-3; size: once; D: TRBD1; V: TRBV15; DNA: TGTGCCACCAGCGGCGGTTCAGGGGGCTCTGGAAACACCATATATTTT; CDR3: CATSGGSGGSGNTIYF
J: TRBJ2-1; size: .; D: TRBD2; V: TRBV7-6; DNA: TGTGCCAGCAGCTTAGTACTTAGCGGGGTTGAGCAGTTCTTC; CDR3: CASSLVLSGVEQFF
J: TRBJ1-1; size: .; D: TRBD1; V: TRBV29-1; DNA: TGCAGCGTCAGACCAGAACTGGACAGGGGGGGGAACACTGAAGCTTTCTTT; CDR3: CSVRPELDRGGNTEAFF
J: TRBJ2-1; size: .; D: .; V: TRBV5-4; DNA: TGTGCCAGCAGCGTGTGGGGGGGCGCGGCGGGCCTGGATGAGCAGTTCTTC; CDR3: CASSVWGGAAGLDEQFF
J: TRBJ2-2; size: .; D: TRBD1; V: TRBV7-3; DNA: TGTGCCAGCAGCCCGACAGGGGCCCACACCGGGGAGCTGTTTTTT; CDR3: CASSPTGAHTGELFF
J: TRBJ2-6; size: .; D: .; V: TRBV6-1; DNA: TGTGCCAGCAGTGGCGGGGACGGGCACTCTGGGGCCAACGTCCTGACTTTC; CDR3: CASSGGDGHSGANVLTF
J: TRBJ2-7; size: .; D: .; V: TRBV18; DNA: TGTGCCAGCTCACCACTCCCCACCTACGAGCAGTACTTC; CDR3: CASSPLPTYEQYF
J: TRBJ2-3; size: .; D: .; V: TRBV4-3; DNA: TGCGCCAGCAGCCAAGATGGGGCAGGGATGGGCACAGATACGCAGTATTTT; CDR3: CASSQDGAGMGTDTQYF
J: TRBJ1-2; size: few; D: .; V: TRBV2; DNA: TGTGCCAGCAGTTCCGGCTACAGTGGCTACACCTTC; CDR3: CASSSGYSGYTF
J: TRBJ2-2; size: .; D: TRBD1; V: TRBV9; DNA: TGTGCCAGCAGCGTGCGACAGGGGGCCTACACCGGGGAGCTGTTTTTT; CDR3: CASSVRQGAYTGELFF
J: TRBJ2-5; size: .; D: .; V: TRBV6-1; DNA: TGTGCCAGCAGTGAATTCCTTGGGGGGTATAGGGAGACCCAGTACTTC; CDR3: CASSEFLGGYRETQYF
J: TRBJ2-1; size: .; D: TRBD2; V: TRBV7-2; DNA: TGTGCCAGCAGCTTAAGTAGCGGGCGGAGAAATGAGCAGTTCTTC; CDR3: CASSLSSGRRNEQFF
J: TRBJ1-6; size: .; D: .; V: TRBV27; DNA: TGTGCCAGCAGTTTAAAGGCCAGCGCTATGACTTCACCCCTCCACTTT; CDR3: CASSLKASAMTSPLHF
J: TRBJ2-7; size: .; D: .; V: TRBV9; DNA: TGTGCCAGCAGCGTAGCCCCCCAGTTCTACGAGCAGTACTTC; CDR3: CASSVAPQFYEQYF